This T cell receptor (beta chain) was sequenced for a study of control samples from healthy donors and cancer patients. There are a few counts of this clone. From germline, CDR1 is SGHTA and CDR2 FQGNSA. This CDR3 has 17 amino acids. V dropped 5 bases and J dropped 4 bases, with 23 bases sitting between them. Data came from immunoSEQ multiplex PCR; TCRdb stores just in-frame clones and leaves some out. The data hold some 120,000 clones, with around 93% observed a single time. The sample taken for sequencing was PBMCs. This sequence joins TRBV7-2 and TRBJ2-5; possibly TRBD2 for D (5 bases). The receptor was derived from a man aged 50 to 60 with head and neck cancer. The CDR3 coding sequence is TGTGCCAGCAGCCAAGCGGAGCGGCGGCCCTCGGGAGAGACCCAGTACTTC. Its protein is CASSQAERRPSGETQYF.